This T cell receptor (beta chain) appears in the sequencing data of a study of blood T cell repertoires in COVID-19. Those enrolled, adults aged roughly 18 to 100 years, came from some 25 US areas. Assay used: immunoSEQ multiplex PCR; TCRdb lists only in-frame clones, some missing. The sample shows some 400,000 clones, 80% to 95% of them seen only once. Trimming took off 5 bases at V and 4 bases at J, with 11 bases between the two ends. The CDR3 consists of 13 residues. Germline V gene sequence: CDR1 SNHLY, CDR2 FYNNEI. The TCR was taken from a woman in her thirties or forties who had been exposed to COVID-19. The rearrangement joins TRBV2 to TRBJ1-1, with D tentatively TRBD1 (6 bases). Material for sequencing was PBMCs or T cells enriched from blood (not recorded which). The CDR3 protein is CASSPGVRTEAFF. CDR3 nucleotides: TGTGCCAGCAGTCCAGGGGTCCGCACTGAAGCTTTCTTT.